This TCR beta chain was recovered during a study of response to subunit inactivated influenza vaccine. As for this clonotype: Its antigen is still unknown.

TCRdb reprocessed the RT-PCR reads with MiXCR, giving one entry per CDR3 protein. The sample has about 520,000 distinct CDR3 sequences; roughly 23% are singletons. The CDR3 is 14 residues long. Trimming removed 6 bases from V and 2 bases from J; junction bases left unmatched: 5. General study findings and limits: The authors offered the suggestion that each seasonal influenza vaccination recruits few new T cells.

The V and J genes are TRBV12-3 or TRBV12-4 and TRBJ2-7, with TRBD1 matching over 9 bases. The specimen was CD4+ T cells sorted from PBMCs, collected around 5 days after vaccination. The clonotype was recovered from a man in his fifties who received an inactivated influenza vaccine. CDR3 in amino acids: CASSGTGSPYEQYF. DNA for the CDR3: TGTGCCAGCAGCGGGACAGGGAGTCCCTACGAGCAGTACTTC.